This T cell receptor beta chain was captured by sequencing in a study of beta chain features in type 1 diabetes. Study-wide results and caveats: Whatever favoring of shorter templates PCR might show would apply equally to patients and controls. Naive, central memory and Treg TCRB repertoires seemed to resemble each other more closely in patients than they did in healthy donors. The study found moderately but significantly shorter TCRB CDR3s in all four CD4+ subsets of Type 1 diabetes patients.

The CDR3 contains 15 residues. Germline CDR1 SGDLS, CDR2 YYNGEE. Trimming took 4 bases from V and 10 from J; bases not matched to a gene: 10. The sequenced template was cDNA made from the entire isolated RNA. Assay used: immunoSEQ multiplex PCR; TCRdb lists only in-frame clones, some missing. The sample has a few hundred thousand clones; roughly 12% are singletons. About this clone: The antigen is unknown.

The source is a woman between 18 and 30 years old with type 1 diabetes. The chain combines TRBV9 with TRBJ2-1; 11 bases align to TRBD2. Sequencing was carried out using naive CD4+ T cells from blood. CDR3 sequence: CASSNRLAGIGEQFF. The CDR3 DNA reads as TGTGCCAGCAGCAATAGACTAGCGGGAATTGGGGAGCAGTTCTTC.